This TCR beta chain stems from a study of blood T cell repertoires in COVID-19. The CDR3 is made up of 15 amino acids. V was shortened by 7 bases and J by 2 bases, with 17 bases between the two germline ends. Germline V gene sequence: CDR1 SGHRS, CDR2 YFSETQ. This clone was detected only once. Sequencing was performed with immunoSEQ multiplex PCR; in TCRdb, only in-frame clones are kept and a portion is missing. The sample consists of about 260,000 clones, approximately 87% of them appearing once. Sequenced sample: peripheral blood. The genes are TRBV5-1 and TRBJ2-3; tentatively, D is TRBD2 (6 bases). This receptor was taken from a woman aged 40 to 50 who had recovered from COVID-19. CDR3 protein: CASAPGTALTDTQYF. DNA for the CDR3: TGCGCCAGCGCCCCCGGGACTGCCCTCACAGATACGCAGTATTTT. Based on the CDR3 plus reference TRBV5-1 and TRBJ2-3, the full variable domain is KAGVTQTPRYLIKTRGQQVTLSCSPISGHRSVSWYQQTPGQGLQFLFEYFSETQRNKGNFPGRFSGRQFSNSRSEMNVSTLELGDSALYLCASAPGTALTDTQYFGPGTRLTVL.